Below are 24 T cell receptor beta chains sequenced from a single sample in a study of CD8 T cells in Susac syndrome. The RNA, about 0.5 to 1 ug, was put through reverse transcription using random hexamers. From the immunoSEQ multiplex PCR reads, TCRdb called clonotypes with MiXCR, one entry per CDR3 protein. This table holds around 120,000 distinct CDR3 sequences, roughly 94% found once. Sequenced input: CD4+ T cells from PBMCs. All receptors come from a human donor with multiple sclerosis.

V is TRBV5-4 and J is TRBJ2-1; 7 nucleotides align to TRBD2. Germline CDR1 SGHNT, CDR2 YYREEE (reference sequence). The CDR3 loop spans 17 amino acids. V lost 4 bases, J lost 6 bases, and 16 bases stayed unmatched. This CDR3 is CASSLEVGTTGFNEQFF. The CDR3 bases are TGTGCCAGCAGCCTAGAGGTGGGGACTACTGGCTTCAATGAGCAGTTCTTC.

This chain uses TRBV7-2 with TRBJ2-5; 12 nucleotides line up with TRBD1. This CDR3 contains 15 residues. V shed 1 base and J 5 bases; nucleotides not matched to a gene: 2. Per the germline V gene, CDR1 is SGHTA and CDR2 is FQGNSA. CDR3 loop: CASSLEGQGAETQYF. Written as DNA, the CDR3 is TGTGCCAGCAGCTTAGAGGGACAGGGGGCGGAGACCCAGTACTTC.

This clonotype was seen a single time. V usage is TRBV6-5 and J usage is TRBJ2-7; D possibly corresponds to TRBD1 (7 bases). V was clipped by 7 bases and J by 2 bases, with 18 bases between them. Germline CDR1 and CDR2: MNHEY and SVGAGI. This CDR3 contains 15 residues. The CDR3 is CASTPLGGQTYEQYF. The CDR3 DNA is TGTGCCAGCACCCCCCTCGGGGGACAGACCTACGAGCAGTACTTC.

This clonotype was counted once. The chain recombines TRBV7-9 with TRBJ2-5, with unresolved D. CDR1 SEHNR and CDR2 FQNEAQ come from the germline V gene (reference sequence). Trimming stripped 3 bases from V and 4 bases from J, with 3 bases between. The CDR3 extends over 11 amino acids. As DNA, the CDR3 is TGTGCCAGCAGCTTTTTAGAGACCCAGTACTTC. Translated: CASSFLETQYF.

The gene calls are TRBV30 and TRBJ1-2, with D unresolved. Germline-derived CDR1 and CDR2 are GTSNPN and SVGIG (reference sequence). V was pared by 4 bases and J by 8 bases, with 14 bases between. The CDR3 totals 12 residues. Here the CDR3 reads CAWTPGGNGYTF. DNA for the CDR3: TGTGCCTGGACCCCCGGAGGGAACGGCTACACCTTC. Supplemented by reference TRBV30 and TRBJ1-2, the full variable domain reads SQTIHQWPATLVQPVGSPLSLECTVEGTSNPNLYWYRQAAGRGLQLLFYSVGIGQISSEVPQNLSASRPQDRQFILSSKKLLLSDSGFYLCAWTPGGNGYTFGSGTRLTVV.

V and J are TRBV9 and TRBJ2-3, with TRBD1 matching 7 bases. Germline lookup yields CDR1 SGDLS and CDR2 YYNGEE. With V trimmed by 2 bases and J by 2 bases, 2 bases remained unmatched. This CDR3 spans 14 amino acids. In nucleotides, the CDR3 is TGTGCCAGCAGCGTGACAGGGAACACAGATACGCAGTATTTT. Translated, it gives CASSVTGNTDTQYF.

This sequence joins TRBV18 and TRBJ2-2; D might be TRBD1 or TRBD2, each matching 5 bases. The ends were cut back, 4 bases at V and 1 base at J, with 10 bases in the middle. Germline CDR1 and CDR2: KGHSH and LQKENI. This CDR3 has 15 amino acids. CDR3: CASSRDGVNTGELFF. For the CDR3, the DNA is TGTGCCAGCTCACGGGACGGGGTGAACACCGGGGAGCTGTTTTTT.

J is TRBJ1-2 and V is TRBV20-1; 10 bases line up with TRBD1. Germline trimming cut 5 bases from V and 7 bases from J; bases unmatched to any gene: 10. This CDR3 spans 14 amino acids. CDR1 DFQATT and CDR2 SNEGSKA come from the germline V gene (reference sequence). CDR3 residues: CSAGRQGALGGYTF. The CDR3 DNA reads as TGCAGTGCTGGAAGACAGGGGGCGCTGGGTGGCTACACCTTC.

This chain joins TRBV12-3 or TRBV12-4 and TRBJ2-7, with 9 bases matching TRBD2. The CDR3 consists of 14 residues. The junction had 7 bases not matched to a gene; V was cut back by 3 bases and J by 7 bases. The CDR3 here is CASSFPAGGGEQYF. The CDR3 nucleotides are TGTGCCAGCAGTTTTCCAGCGGGAGGTGGTGAGCAGTACTTC.

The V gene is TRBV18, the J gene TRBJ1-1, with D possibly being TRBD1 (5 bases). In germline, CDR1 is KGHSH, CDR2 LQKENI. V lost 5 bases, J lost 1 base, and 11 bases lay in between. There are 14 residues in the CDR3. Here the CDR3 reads CASSSNGANTEAFF. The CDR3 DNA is TGTGCCAGCTCAAGCAACGGGGCGAACACTGAAGCTTTCTTT. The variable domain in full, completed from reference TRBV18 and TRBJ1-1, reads NAGVMQNPRHLVRRRGQEARLRCSPMKGHSHVYWYRQLPEEGLKFMVYLQKENIIDESGMPKERFSAEFPKEGPSILRIQQVVRGDSAAYFCASSSNGANTEAFFGQGTRLTVV.

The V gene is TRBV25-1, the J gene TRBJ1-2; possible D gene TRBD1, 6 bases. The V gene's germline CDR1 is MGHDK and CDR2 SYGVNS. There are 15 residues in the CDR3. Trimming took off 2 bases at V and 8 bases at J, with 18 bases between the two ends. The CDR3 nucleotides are TGTGCCAGCAGTGAACCGGGACACCTCCCGGACGGCTACACCTTC. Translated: CASSEPGHLPDGYTF.

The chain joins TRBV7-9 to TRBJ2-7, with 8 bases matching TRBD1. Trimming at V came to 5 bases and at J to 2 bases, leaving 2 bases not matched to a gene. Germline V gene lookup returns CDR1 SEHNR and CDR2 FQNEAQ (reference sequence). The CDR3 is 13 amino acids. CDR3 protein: CASSQQGAYEQYF. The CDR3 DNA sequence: TGTGCCAGCAGCCAACAGGGGGCCTACGAGCAGTACTTC.

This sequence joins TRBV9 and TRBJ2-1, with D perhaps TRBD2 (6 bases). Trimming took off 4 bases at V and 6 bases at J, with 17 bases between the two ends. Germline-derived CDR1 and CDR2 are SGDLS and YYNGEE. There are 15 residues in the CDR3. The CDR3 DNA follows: TGTGCCAGCAGCCCCGGGACTCTCGGGGTCAATGAGCAGTTCTTC. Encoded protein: CASSPGTLGVNEQFF.

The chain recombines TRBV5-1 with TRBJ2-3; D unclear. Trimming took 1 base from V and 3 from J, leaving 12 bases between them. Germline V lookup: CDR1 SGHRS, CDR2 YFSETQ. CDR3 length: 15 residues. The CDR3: CASSLRNLGTDTQYF. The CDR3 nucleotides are TGCGCCAGCAGCTTGCGCAACCTAGGGACAGATACGCAGTATTTT.

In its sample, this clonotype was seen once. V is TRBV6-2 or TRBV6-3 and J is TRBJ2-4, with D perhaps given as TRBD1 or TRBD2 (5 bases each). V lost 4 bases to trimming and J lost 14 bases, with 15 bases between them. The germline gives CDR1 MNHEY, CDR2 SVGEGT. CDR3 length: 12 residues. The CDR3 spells CASSFLRDLKYF. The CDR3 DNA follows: TGTGCCAGCAGTTTCCTCCGGGACCTCAAGTACTTC.

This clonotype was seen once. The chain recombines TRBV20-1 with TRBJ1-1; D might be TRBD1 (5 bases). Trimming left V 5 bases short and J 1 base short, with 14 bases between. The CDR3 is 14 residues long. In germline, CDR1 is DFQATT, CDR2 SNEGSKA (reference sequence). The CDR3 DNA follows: TGCAGTGCTCCTAATAGAGACAGGAACACTGAAGCTTTCTTT. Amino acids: CSAPNRDRNTEAFF.

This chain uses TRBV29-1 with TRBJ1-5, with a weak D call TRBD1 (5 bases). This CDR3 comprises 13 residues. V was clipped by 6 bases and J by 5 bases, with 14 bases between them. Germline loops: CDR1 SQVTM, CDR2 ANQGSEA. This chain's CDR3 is CSVATAQDQPQHF. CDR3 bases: TGCAGCGTGGCGACAGCCCAAGATCAGCCCCAGCATTTT.

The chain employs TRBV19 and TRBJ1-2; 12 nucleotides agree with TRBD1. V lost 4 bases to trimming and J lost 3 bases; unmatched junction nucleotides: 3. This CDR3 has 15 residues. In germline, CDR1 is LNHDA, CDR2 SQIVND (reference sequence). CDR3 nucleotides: TGTGCCAGTAGTAGGGACAGGGGGCGGCACTATGGCTACACCTTC. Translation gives CASSRDRGRHYGYTF.

The CDR3 coding sequence is TGCGCCAGCAGTCAATCGCTGTGGGAGCAGTACTTC. This translates into CASSQSLWEQYF. V usage is TRBV23-1 and J usage is TRBJ2-7; D is unresolved. TRBV23-1 counts as an open reading frame of uncertain function. The CDR3 extends over 12 amino acids. Between the trimmed V and J ends, which lost 0 bases and 7 bases, there was a span of 7 bases.

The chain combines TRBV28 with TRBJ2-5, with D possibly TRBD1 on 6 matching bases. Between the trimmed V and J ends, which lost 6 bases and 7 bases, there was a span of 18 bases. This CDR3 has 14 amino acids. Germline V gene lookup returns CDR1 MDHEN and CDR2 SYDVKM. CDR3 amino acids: CASRLTTGVATQYF. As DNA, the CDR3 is TGTGCCAGCAGGCTCACGACAGGAGTTGCGACCCAGTACTTC.

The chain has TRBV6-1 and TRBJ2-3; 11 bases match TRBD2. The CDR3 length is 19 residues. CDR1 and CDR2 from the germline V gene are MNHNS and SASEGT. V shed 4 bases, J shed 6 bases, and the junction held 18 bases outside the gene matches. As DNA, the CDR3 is TGTGCCAGCAGTGGGACTAGCGGGCCCCCCCGCCCCGGGGGGGATACGCAGTATTTT. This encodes CASSGTSGPPRPGGDTQYF.

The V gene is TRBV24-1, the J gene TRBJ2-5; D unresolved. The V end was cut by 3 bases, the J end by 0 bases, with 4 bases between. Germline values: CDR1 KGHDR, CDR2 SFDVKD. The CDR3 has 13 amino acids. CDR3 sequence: CATSDANQETQYF. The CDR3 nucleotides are TGTGCCACCAGTGATGCGAACCAAGAGACCCAGTACTTC.

CDR3 sequence reads: CASNARGLGSYEQYF. The CDR3 coding sequence is TGTGCCAGCAACGCCAGGGGTTTAGGGTCCTACGAGCAGTACTTC. V and J are TRBV27 and TRBJ2-7; tentatively, D is TRBD1 (6 bases). Germline CDR1 reads MNHEY; CDR2 reads SMNVEV (reference sequence). This CDR3 spans 15 amino acids. The V end was cut by 7 bases, the J end by 1 base, with 17 bases between.

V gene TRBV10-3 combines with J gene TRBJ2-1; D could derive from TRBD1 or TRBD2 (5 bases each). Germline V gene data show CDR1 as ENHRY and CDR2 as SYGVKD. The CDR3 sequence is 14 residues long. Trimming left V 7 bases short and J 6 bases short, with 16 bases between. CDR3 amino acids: CAITGDGWFNEQFF. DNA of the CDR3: TGTGCCATCACCGGGGACGGGTGGTTCAATGAGCAGTTCTTC.